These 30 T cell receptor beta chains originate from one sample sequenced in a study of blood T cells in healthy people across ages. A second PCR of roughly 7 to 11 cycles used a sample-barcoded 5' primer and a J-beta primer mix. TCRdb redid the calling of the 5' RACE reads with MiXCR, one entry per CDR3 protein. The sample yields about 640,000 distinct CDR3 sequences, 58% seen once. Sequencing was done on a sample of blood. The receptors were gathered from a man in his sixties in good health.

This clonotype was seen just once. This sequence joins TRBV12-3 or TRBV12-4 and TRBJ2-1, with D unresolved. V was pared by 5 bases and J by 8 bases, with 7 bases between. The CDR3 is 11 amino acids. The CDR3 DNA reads TGTGCCAGCAGTCCACTCCATGAGCAGTTCTTC. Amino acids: CASSPLHEQFF.

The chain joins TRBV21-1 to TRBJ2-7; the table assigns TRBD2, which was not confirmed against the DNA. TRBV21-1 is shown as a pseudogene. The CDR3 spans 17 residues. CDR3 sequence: CASSLEGAGLSSYEQYF. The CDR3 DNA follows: TGTGCCAGCAGCTTAGAGGGTGCAGGACTTTCATCCTACGAGCAGTACTTC.

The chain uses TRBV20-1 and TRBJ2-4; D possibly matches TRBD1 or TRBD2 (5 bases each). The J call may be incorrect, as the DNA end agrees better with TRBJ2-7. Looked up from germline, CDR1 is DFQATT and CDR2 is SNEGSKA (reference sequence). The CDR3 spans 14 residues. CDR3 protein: CSAPWGSQLYEQYF. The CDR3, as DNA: TGCAGTGCTCCTTGGGGGTCCCAGCTCTACGAGCAGTACTTC.

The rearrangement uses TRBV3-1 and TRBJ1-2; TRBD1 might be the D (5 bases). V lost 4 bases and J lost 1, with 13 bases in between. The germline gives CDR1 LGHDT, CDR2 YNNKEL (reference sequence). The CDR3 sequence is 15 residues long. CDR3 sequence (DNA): TGTGCCAGCAGCCCGCGCGGGACGTTTAACTATGGCTACACCTTC. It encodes CASSPRGTFNYGYTF.

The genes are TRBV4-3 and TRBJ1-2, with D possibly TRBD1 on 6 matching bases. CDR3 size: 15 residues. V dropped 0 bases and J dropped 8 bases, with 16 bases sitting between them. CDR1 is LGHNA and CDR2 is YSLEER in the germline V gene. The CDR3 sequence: CASSQDLRGARGYTF. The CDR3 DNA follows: TGCGCCAGCAGCCAAGATCTTCGGGGGGCGCGAGGCTACACCTTC.

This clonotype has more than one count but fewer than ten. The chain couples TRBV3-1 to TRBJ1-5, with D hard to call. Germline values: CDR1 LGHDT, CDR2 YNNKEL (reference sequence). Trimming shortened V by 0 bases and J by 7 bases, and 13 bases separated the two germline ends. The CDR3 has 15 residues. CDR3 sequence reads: CASSQDTTFGQPQHF. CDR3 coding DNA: TGTGCCAGCAGCCAAGATACAACTTTTGGGCAGCCCCAGCATTTT.

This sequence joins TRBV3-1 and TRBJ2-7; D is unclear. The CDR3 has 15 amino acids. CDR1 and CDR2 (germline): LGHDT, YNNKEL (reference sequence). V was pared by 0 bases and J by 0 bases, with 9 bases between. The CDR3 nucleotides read TGTGCCAGCAGCCAAGATCCCCCAGGCTCCTACGAGCAGTACTTC. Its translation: CASSQDPPGSYEQYF.

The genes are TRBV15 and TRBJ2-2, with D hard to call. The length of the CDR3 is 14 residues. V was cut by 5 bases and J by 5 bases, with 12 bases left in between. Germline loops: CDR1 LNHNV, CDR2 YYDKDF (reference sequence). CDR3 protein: CATSYRRGTGELFF. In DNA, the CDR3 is TGTGCCACCAGCTACCGTCGTGGTACCGGGGAGCTGTTTTTT.

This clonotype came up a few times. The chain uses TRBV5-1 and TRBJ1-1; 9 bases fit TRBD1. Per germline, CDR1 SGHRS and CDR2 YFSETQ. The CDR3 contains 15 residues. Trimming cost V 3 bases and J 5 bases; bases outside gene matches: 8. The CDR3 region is CASSWTGVGVTEAFF. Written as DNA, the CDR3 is TGCGCCAGCAGCTGGACAGGGGTGGGAGTTACTGAAGCTTTCTTT. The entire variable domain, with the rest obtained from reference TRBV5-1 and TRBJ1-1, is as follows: KAGVTQTPRYLIKTRGQQVTLSCSPISGHRSVSWYQQTPGQGLQFLFEYFSETQRNKGNFPGRFSGRQFSNSRSEMNVSTLELGDSALYLCASSWTGVGVTEAFFGQGTRLTVV.

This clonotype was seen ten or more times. The CDR3: CASSSRTGGAEQFF. CDR3 nucleotides: TGTGCCAGCAGCAGCCGGACGGGGGGCGCTGAGCAGTTCTTC. The V gene is TRBV14, the J gene TRBJ2-1; TRBD2 is a possible D gene (7 bases). Trimming shortened V by 5 bases and J by 9 bases, and 17 bases separated the two germline ends. This CDR3 is built from 14 residues. Germline values: CDR1 SGHDN, CDR2 FVKESK. The entire variable domain, with the rest obtained from reference TRBV14 and TRBJ2-1, is as follows: EAGVTQFPSHSVIEKGQTVTLRCDPISGHDNLYWYRRVMGKEIKFLLHFVKESKQDESGMPNNRFLAERTGGTYSTLKVQPAELEDSGVYFCASSSRTGGAEQFFGPGTRLTVL.

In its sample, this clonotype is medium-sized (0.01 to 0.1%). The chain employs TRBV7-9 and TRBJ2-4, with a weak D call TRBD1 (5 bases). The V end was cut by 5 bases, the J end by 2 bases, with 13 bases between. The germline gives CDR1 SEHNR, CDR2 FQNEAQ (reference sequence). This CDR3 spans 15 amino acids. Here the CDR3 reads CASSHIMGPKNIQYF. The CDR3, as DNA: TGTGCCAGCAGCCACATCATGGGGCCCAAAAACATTCAGTACTTC.

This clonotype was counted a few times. CDR3 protein: CASSLQAHNEQFF. The CDR3 DNA sequence: TGCGCCAGCAGCTTGCAAGCTCACAATGAGCAGTTCTTC. V gene TRBV5-1 combines with J gene TRBJ2-1; D remains unclear. The CDR3 extends over 13 amino acids. The V and J ends lost 1 base and 5 bases respectively, with 7 bases between them. The germline V gene encodes CDR1 SGHRS and CDR2 YFSETQ.

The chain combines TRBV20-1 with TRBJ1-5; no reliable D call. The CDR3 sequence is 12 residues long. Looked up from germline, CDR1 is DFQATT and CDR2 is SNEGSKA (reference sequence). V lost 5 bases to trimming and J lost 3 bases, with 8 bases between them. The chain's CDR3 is CSAGGNNQPQHF. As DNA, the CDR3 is TGCAGTGCTGGAGGGAACAATCAGCCCCAGCATTTT.

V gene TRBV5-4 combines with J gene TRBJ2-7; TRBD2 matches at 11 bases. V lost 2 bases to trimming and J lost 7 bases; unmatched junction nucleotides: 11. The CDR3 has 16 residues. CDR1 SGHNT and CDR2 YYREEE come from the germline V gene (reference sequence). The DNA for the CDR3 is TGTGCCAGCAGCTTCCCCGGGACTAGCGGAGCCCCTGAGCAGTACTTC. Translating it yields CASSFPGTSGAPEQYF.

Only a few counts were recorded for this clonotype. The DNA of the CDR3 is TGTGCCATCAGTGCGGGGGATTCACCCCTCCACTTT. This translates into CAISAGDSPLHF. The chain employs TRBV10-3 and TRBJ1-6, with a tentative D call TRBD1 (5 bases). The germline CDR1 and CDR2 sequences are ENHRY and SYGVKD. This CDR3 has 12 residues. Trimming removed 4 bases at V and 8 bases at J, with 6 bases between.

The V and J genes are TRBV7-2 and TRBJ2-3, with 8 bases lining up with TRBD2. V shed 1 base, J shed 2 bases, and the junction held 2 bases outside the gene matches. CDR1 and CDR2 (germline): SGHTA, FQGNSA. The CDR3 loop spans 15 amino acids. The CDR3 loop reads CASSLVSGATDTQYF. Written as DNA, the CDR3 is TGTGCCAGCAGCTTAGTTAGCGGGGCCACAGATACGCAGTATTTT.

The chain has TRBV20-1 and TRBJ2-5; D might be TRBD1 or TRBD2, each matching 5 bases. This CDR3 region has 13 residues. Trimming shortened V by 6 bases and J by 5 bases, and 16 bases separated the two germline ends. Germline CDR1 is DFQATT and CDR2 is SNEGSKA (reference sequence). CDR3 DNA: TGCAGTGCCCCGCCTGGGGGATACGAGACCCAGTACTTC. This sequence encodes CSAPPGGYETQYF.

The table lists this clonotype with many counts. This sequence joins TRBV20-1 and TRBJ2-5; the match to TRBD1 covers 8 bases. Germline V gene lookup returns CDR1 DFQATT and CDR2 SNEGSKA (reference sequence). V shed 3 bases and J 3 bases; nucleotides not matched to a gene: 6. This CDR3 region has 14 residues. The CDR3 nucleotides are TGCAGTGCTAGGGAAATGACAGGGGAAGAGACCCAGTACTTC. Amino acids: CSAREMTGEETQYF.

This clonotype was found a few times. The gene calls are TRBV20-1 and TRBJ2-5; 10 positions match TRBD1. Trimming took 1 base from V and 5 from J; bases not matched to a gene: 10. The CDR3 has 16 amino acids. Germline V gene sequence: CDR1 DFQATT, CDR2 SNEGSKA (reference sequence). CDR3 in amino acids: CSARARDRGVRETQYF. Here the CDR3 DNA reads TGCAGTGCTAGAGCCAGGGACAGGGGAGTTCGGGAGACCCAGTACTTC.

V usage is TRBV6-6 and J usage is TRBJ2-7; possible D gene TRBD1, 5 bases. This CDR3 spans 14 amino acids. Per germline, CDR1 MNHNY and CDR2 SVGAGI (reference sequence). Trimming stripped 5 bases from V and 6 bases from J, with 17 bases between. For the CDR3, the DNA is TGTGCCAGCAGTCAGGACAATCCAGGGCTCGAGCAGTACTTC. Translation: CASSQDNPGLEQYF.

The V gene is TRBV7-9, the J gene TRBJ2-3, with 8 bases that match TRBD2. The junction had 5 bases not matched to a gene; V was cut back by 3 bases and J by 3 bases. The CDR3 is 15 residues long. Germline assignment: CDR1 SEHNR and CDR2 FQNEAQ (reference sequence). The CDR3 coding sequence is TGTGCCAGCAGCTTCTCGGGGGGGTGGACAGATACGCAGTATTTT. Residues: CASSFSGGWTDTQYF.

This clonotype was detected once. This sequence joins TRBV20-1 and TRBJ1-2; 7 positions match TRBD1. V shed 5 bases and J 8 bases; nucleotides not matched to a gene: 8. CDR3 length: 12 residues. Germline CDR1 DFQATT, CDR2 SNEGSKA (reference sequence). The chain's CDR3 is CSASTGTDGYTF. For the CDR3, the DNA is TGCAGTGCTTCGACAGGGACAGACGGCTACACCTTC.

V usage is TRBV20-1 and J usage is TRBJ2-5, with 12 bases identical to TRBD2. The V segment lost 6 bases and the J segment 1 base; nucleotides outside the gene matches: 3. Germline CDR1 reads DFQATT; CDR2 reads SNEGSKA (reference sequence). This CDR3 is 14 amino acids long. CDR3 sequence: CSAQGLAGQETQYF. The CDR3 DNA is TGCAGTGCCCAGGGACTAGCGGGCCAAGAGACCCAGTACTTC.

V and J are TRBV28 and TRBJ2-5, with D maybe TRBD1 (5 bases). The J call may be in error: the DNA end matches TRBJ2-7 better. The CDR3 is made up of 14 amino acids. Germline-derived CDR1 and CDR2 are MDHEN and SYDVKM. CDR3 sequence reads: CASSSRVHSYEQYF. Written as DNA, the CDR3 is TGTGCCAGCAGTTCCAGGGTACACTCCTACGAGCAGTACTTC.

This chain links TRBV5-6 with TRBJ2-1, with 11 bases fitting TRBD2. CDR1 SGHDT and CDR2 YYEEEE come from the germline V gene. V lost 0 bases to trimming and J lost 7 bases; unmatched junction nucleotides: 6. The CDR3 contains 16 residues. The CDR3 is CASSLEKGLAVNEQFF. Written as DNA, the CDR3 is TGTGCCAGCAGCTTGGAGAAGGGACTAGCGGTGAATGAGCAGTTCTTC.

The CDR3 nucleotides read TGTGCCATCAGTCCGGGACTAGTGGCCGGGGAGCTGTTTTTT. As protein: CAISPGLVAGELFF. This chain uses TRBV10-3 with TRBJ2-2, with 8 bases that match TRBD2. CDR3 length equals 14 residues. Germline V lookup: CDR1 ENHRY, CDR2 SYGVKD. After removal of 5 bases from V and 6 bases from J, the junction contained 5 bases not matched to a gene.

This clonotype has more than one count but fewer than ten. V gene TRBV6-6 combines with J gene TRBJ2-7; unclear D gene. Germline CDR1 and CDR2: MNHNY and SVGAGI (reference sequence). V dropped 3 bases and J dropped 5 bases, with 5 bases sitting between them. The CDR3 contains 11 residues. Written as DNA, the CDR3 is TGTGCCAGCAGTTATTGGGACGAGCAGTACTTC. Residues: CASSYWDEQYF.

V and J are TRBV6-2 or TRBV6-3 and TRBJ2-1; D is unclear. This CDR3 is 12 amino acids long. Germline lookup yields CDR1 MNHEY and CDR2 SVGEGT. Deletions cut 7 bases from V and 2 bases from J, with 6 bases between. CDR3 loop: CASTSPYNEQFF. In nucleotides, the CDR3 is TGTGCCAGCACCAGTCCCTACAATGAGCAGTTCTTC.

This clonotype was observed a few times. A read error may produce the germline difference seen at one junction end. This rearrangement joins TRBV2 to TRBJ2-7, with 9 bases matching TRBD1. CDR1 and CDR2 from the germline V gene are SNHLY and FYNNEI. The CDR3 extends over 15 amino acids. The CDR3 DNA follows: TGTGCCAGCAGCGAAGTCCGGGACAGGGTCTACGAGCAGTACTTC. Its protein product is CASSEVRDRVYEQYF.

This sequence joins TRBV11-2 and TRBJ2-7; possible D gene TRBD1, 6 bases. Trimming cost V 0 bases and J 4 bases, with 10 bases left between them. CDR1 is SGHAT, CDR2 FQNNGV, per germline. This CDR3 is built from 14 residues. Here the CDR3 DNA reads TGTGCCAGCAGCTTAGAGGGGGCCGGGTACGAGCAGTACTTC. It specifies CASSLEGAGYEQYF.